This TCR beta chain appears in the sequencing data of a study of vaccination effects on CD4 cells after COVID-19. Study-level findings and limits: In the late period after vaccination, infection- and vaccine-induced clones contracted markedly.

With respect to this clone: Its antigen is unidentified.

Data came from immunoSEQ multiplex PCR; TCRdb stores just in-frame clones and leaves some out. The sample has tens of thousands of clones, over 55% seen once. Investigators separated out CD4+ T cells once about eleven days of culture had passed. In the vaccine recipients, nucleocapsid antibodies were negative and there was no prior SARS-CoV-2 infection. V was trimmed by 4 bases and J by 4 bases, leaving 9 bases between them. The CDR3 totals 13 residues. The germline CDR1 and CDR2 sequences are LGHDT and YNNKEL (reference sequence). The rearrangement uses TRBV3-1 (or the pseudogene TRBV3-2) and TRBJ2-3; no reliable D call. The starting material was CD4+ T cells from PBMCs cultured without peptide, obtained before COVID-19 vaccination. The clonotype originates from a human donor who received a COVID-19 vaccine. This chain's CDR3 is CASSLSSADTQYF. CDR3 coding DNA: TGTGCCAGCAGCCTATCCTCGGCAGATACGCAGTATTTT.